This T cell receptor beta chain was sequenced for a study of T cell changes during pregnancy in multiple sclerosis (dated by TCRdb to the late 2010s). Describing the broader study: The study examined how the T cell repertoire changed over the course of pregnancy in women with multiple sclerosis.

About this clone: Its antigen remains undetermined. No much larger clone is present one base from it, and per-base qualities are unavailable.

V loses 5 bases, J loses 0 bases, and the germline ends lie 11 bases apart. Taken from the germline V gene, the CDR1 and CDR2 loops are SGHRS and YFSETQ. The CDR3 contains 15 residues, cysteine and phenylalanine counted. Only the CDR3 DNA is retained, 45 bases long and in frame from the first base. Libraries came from the immunoSEQ multiplex PCR assay. The clones in this table, taken by TCRdb from immuneACCESS, are in-frame only. Not every clone is retained; where verified, under half of the shortfall comes from an unresolved V gene, and the cause of the rest is unknown. In all, the sample holds 89,000 or so clones, and roughly nine tenths of those were seen once. The ten largest clonotypes hold roughly 4% of the sample.

The receptor was derived from a female donor in good health, serving as a control in a pregnancy study. Some clones in this sample may be carry-over from other donors' samples. In this chain, TRBV5-1 is recombined with TRBJ2-2; TRBD1 could be the D gene, as 5 bases match. The specimen comprised PBMCs, sampled in the first trimester of pregnancy. The DNA sequence is given as TGCGCCAGCAGTCCGGACACATCGAACACCGGGGAGCTGTTTTTT. Translated, it reads CASSPDTSNTGELFF.